This T cell receptor (beta chain) was retrieved from a study of shared clonotypes between healthy human individuals. The naive CD8 fraction comprised CD45RO-negative cells positively selected for CCR7 and excluded terminally differentiated effector memory CD45RA+ cells. Germline V gene sequence: CDR1 SGHVS, CDR2 FQNEAQ. After removal of 7 bases from V and 1 base from J, the junction contained 11 bases not matched to a gene. The CDR3 has 16 amino acids. This was a deep-level run. Profiling relied on immunoSEQ multiplex PCR, and the TCRdb table lists in-frame clones only, not all of them. Of about 2,200,000 clones in the sample, about 93% were seen once.

The source is a man younger than 30 in good health. Some clones in this sample may be carry-over from other donors' samples. Sequencing was performed on naive CD8+ T cells from PBMCs. The J gene is TRBJ2-7, the V gene TRBV7-8, with 9 bases aligning to TRBD1. The CDR3 loop is CASTLVQGQGSYEQYF. The CDR3 bases are TGTGCCAGCACCCTAGTCCAGGGACAGGGATCCTACGAGCAGTACTTC.